The 10 T cell receptor beta chains listed next were all sequenced from one sample in a study of blood T cell repertoires in COVID-19. TCRdb's table, derived via immunoSEQ multiplex PCR, lists solely in-frame clones and lacks some. The sample consists of about 180,000 clones, approximately 85% of them appearing once. The sequenced material came from PBMCs or T cells enriched from blood (not recorded which). The receptors stem from a middle-aged man who had recovered from COVID-19.

This clone occurred once. The chain links TRBV27 to TRBJ2-1, with 10 bases matching TRBD2. CDR1 is MNHEY, CDR2 SMNVEV, per germline (reference sequence). Germline trimming cut 4 bases from V and 7 bases from J; bases unmatched to any gene: 4. The CDR3 extends over 14 amino acids. The CDR3 coding sequence is TGTGCCAGCAGTTCTAGCGGGAGAGGGAATGAGCAGTTCTTC. It specifies CASSSSGRGNEQFF.

CDR3 amino acids: CASSISIGETQYF. The DNA of the CDR3 is TGTGCCAGCAGTATAAGTATCGGAGAGACCCAGTACTTC. The genes are TRBV27 and TRBJ2-5; D remains unclear. Between the trimmed V and J ends, which lost 5 bases and 4 bases, there was a span of 11 bases. Germline CDR1 is MNHEY and CDR2 is SMNVEV (reference sequence). The CDR3 is 13 amino acids.

The chain couples TRBV2 to TRBJ2-2, with 7 nucleotides matching TRBD1. The junction had 3 bases not matched to a gene; V was cut back by 7 bases and J by 4 bases. This CDR3 spans 13 amino acids. The germline V gene encodes CDR1 SNHLY and CDR2 FYNNEI. CDR3 sequence reads: CASNRGPTGELFF. The DNA for the CDR3 is TGTGCCAGCAACAGGGGACCCACCGGGGAGCTGTTTTTT. The full variable domain, rest sourced from reference TRBV2 and TRBJ2-2, is EPEVTQTPSHQVTQMGQEVILRCVPISNHLYFYWYRQILGQKVEFLVSFYNNEISEKSEIFDDQFSVERPDGSNFTLKIRSTKLEDSAMYFCASNRGPTGELFFGEGSRLTVL.

The chain couples TRBV28 to TRBJ1-2; D is ambiguous. V was cut by 2 bases and J by 4 bases, with 8 bases left in between. This CDR3 is 13 amino acids long. Germline loops: CDR1 MDHEN, CDR2 SYDVKM. CDR3 sequence reads: CASSLAPLYGYTF. CDR3 DNA: TGTGCCAGCAGTTTAGCGCCACTCTATGGCTACACCTTC.

This clone was observed once. The chain uses TRBV19 and TRBJ1-1; D is unclear. The germline V and J ends were trimmed by 10 bases and 1 base, with 13 bases remaining between them. The germline V gene encodes CDR1 LNHDA and CDR2 SQIVND (reference sequence). The CDR3 covers 13 residues. In nucleotides, the CDR3 is TGTGCCACCGCAAAACGGGGGAACACTGAAGCTTTCTTT. It translates to CATAKRGNTEAFF.

With respect to this clone: The germline gene is not matched at one end of the junction; a read error may be the cause. The chain recombines TRBV10-3 with TRBJ2-5, with 7 bases that match TRBD1. CDR3 length equals 15 residues. The germline gives CDR1 ENHRY, CDR2 SYGVKD. CDR3 sequence: CAISESTTGQESQYF. Here the CDR3 DNA reads TGTGCCATCAGTGAGTCTACGACAGGGCAAGAGTCCCAGTACTTC.

A few counts support this clone. V gene TRBV28 combines with J gene TRBJ1-1, with D tentatively TRBD1 (5 bases). The V gene's germline CDR1 is MDHEN and CDR2 SYDVKM. V lost 1 base and J 0 bases, leaving 9 bases between the germline ends. The CDR3 is 15 amino acids. DNA of the CDR3: TGTGCCAGCAGTTTATCGGGGGGAATGAACACTGAAGCTTTCTTT. Amino acids: CASSLSGGMNTEAFF.

This clone was seen once. The V call is TRBV28, the J call TRBJ1-2, with D hard to call. Trimming took 9 bases from V and 8 from J, leaving 19 bases between them. This CDR3 is built from 13 residues. Germline loops: CDR1 MDHEN, CDR2 SYDVKM. CDR3 sequence reads: CASQIPTFSGYTF. The CDR3 coding sequence is TGTGCCAGTCAAATACCTACCTTTTCGGGCTACACCTTC.

V is TRBV5-1 and J is TRBJ2-1; 7 nucleotides agree with TRBD1. The junction had 16 bases not matched to a gene; V was cut back by 4 bases and J by 9 bases. Germline CDR1 SGHRS, CDR2 YFSETQ. This CDR3 comprises 16 residues. The CDR3 sequence: CASSNTPGQQFSEQFF. For the CDR3, the DNA is TGCGCCAGCAGCAACACTCCGGGACAGCAGTTTTCTGAGCAGTTCTTC.

The chain employs TRBV19 and TRBJ1-5, with no clear D. Germline V CDR1 and CDR2: LNHDA, SQIVND (reference sequence). The CDR3 runs 14 residues. The V gene lost 2 bases and the J gene lost 4 bases, with 9 bases spanning the gap. This CDR3 reads CASSIREGNQPQHF. In nucleotides, the CDR3 is TGTGCCAGTAGTATACGGGAAGGGAATCAGCCCCAGCATTTT.